A single sample gave rise to the 28 T cell receptor beta chains below, sequenced in a study of regulatory T cells in long-lasting Graves disease (dated by TCRdb to 2020 to 2022). The time point label here, explained by the study, means: newly diagnosed GD, antithyroid drugs for less than 3 months. For both TCR sequencing and RNA sequencing, RNA was extracted from PBMCs using TRIzol. The receptor library was made with multiplex PCR. The instrument given in TCRdb is Illumina HiSeq 4000. CDR3 regions were amplified by Arm-PCR with iRepertoire HTBI primers to construct TCR beta libraries. Starting from the raw public reads, TCRdb applied fastp trimming at Q25, assembled clones with MiXCR and retained in-frame beta chains. For every CDR3 protein sequence, its rows merge into one entry that carries the most common genes and DNA. The sample data list roughly 380,000 distinct CDR3 sequences, and roughly 15% of these were observed just once. 20% to 25% of the sample belongs to the ten largest clones.

Material: peripheral blood mononuclear cells (PBMCs), obtained at new diagnosis, from a patient treated with antithyroid drugs. Receptors originate from a female donor with Graves disease.

The chain carries TRBV4-3 and TRBJ1-2; the match to TRBD1 covers 8 bases. V dropped 4 bases and J dropped 3; count of bases not matched to a gene: 7. CDR1 and CDR2 (germline): LGHNA, YSLEER. This CDR3 comprises 15 residues. CDR3 sequence reads: CASSPHWTGHYGYTF. The DNA of the CDR3 is TGCGCCAGCAGCCCTCACTGGACAGGGCACTATGGCTACACCTTC.

To note about this clonotype: A junction boundary mismatches the germline segment, possibly from a read error. V is TRBV18 and J is TRBJ2-5; no clear D gene. Per germline, CDR1 KGHSH and CDR2 LQKENI. The CDR3 length is 12 residues. CDR3 sequence reads: CASSPAQEAQYF. CDR3 DNA sequence: TGTGCCAGCTCACCAGCTCAAGAGGCCCAGTACTTC. The whole variable domain, filled in from reference TRBV18 and TRBJ2-5, reads NAGVMQNPRHLVRRRGQEARLRCSPMKGHSHVYWYRQLPEEGLKFMVYLQKENIIDESGMPKERFSAEFPKEGPSILRIQQVVRGDSAAYFCASSPAQEAQYFGPGTRLLVL.

This clonotype has only one observation. A far larger clone is off by one base, so a read error is likely. The chain employs TRBV27 and TRBJ2-1, with 12 positions matching TRBD1. V trimming: 2 bases; J trimming: 10 bases; junction bases outside the gene matches: 12. CDR3 length equals 17 residues. Per germline, CDR1 MNHEY and CDR2 SMNVEV (reference sequence). CDR3 coding DNA: TGTGCCAGCAGTTTACGGGGACAGGGGGCTTCCCTCTACGAGCAGTTCTTC. This sequence encodes CASSLRGQGASLYEQFF.

This chain connects TRBV29-1 to TRBJ2-7; 9 bases line up with TRBD1. The CDR3 runs to 13 residues. Per the germline V gene, CDR1 is SQVTM and CDR2 is ANQGSEA. V dropped 6 bases and J dropped 2; count of bases not matched to a gene: 5. CDR3: CSVERTGAYEQYF. The CDR3 bases are TGCAGCGTCGAAAGGACAGGGGCCTACGAGCAGTACTTC.

This clonotype has at least ten counts. As DNA, the CDR3 is TGTGCCAGCAGTTTGGGCGTCGCGAGTCCATCGGGACACTACGAGCAGTACTTC. It is translated as CASSLGVASPSGHYEQYF. This chain connects TRBV12-3 or TRBV12-4 to TRBJ2-7; possibly TRBD1 for D (6 bases). The CDR3 totals 18 residues. V was pared by 3 bases and J by 3 bases, with 24 bases between.

This clonotype came up a few times. The CDR3 is CASSIQGLGTGELFF. In DNA, the CDR3 is TGTGCCAGTAGTATTCAGGGGCTTGGAACCGGGGAGCTGTTTTTT. V gene TRBV19 combines with J gene TRBJ2-2; weak D call: TRBD1 (6 bases). This CDR3 comprises 15 residues. Per germline, CDR1 LNHDA and CDR2 SQIVND (reference sequence). Trimming shortened V by 3 bases and J by 5 bases, and 13 bases separated the two germline ends.

This clonotype appeared many times. V and J are TRBV6-2 or TRBV6-3 and TRBJ2-1, with 10 bases aligning to TRBD2. V shed 0 bases and J 7 bases; nucleotides not matched to a gene: 9. Looked up from germline, CDR1 is MNHEY and CDR2 is SVGEGT. The CDR3 contains 17 residues. The CDR3 coding sequence is TGTGCCAGCAGTTACTCTTCGGGACTAGCGTTGAAAAATGAGCAGTTCTTC. It translates to CASSYSSGLALKNEQFF.

This clonotype was picked up a small number of times. The chain carries TRBV18 and TRBJ1-1, with TRBD1 as a possible D gene (5 bases). CDR1 and CDR2 from the germline V gene are KGHSH and LQKENI. This CDR3 is built from 15 residues. The V and J ends lost 0 bases and 4 bases respectively, with 12 bases between them. The CDR3 region has the DNA TGTGCCAGCTCACCACCGTTCGGGGCCCCCACTGAAGCTTTCTTT. Its protein is CASSPPFGAPTEAFF.

Notes on this clonotype: A read error is likely, as this CDR3 ends without the conserved phenylalanine or tryptophan. The chain is built from TRBV6-2 or TRBV6-3 and TRBJ2-1; D perhaps matches TRBD2 (5 bases). The CDR3 is 13 residues long. Germline CDR1 MNHEY, CDR2 SVGEGT. The V gene lost 6 bases and the J gene lost 5 bases, with 11 bases spanning the gap. The CDR3 reads CASSLAAHNEQFY. CDR3 nucleotide sequence: TGTGCCAGCAGCCTAGCAGCCCACAATGAGCAGTTCTAC.

This clonotype came up many times. The chain has TRBV30 and TRBJ2-1; TRBD2 aligns across 8 bases. V lost 2 bases and J lost 10; bases outside the gene matches: 10. Germline CDR1 and CDR2: GTSNPN and SVGIG (reference sequence). The CDR3 consists of 14 residues. The CDR3 DNA is TGTGCCTGGAGTCAATTCCTCGGGGGGGAGGAGCAGTTCTTC. Translated, it gives CAWSQFLGGEEQFF.

Many counts were recorded for this clonotype. The V and J genes are TRBV7-9 and TRBJ1-4; D ambiguous. The germline CDR1 and CDR2 sequences are SEHNR and FQNEAQ (reference sequence). The length of the CDR3 is 16 residues. The ends were cut back, 5 bases at V and 7 bases at J, with 20 bases in the middle. The CDR3 is CASSRSMDPLVEKLFF. DNA for the CDR3: TGTGCCAGCAGCCGAAGCATGGACCCCCTGGTTGAAAAACTGTTTTTT.

The chain links TRBV7-9 to TRBJ2-7; 12 nucleotides match TRBD1. The ends lost 0 bases at V and 4 bases at J; junction bases unmatched: 4. Germline values: CDR1 SEHNR, CDR2 FQNEAQ (reference sequence). This CDR3 has 16 amino acids. CDR3 DNA: TGTGCCAGCAGCTTAGCCGGGACAGGGGGCTCTTACGAGCAGTACTTC. Translation gives CASSLAGTGGSYEQYF.

This clonotype was found many times. The gene calls are TRBV28 and TRBJ2-1, with 14 bases lining up with TRBD2. The CDR3 length is 17 residues. The ends lost 4 bases at V and 1 base at J; junction bases unmatched: 3. Germline V CDR1 and CDR2: MDHEN, SYDVKM. CDR3 residues: CASSSGTSGSSYNEQFF. DNA for the CDR3: TGTGCCAGCAGTTCTGGGACTAGCGGGAGTTCCTACAATGAGCAGTTCTTC.

In its sample, this clonotype was seen many times. The rearrangement joins TRBV20-1 to TRBJ1-2; D ambiguous. V was trimmed by 5 bases and J by 3 bases, leaving 10 bases between them. The CDR3 length is 12 residues. The V gene's germline CDR1 is DFQATT and CDR2 SNEGSKA (reference sequence). CDR3 nucleotides: TGCAGTGCTGTCCCTTCCGACTATGGCTACACCTTC. This sequence encodes CSAVPSDYGYTF.

This clonotype was seen repeatedly, ten times or more. V gene TRBV6-1 combines with J gene TRBJ2-1; weak D call: TRBD2 (5 bases). From germline, CDR1 is MNHNS and CDR2 SASEGT. The V end lost 10 bases, the J end lost 0 bases, and 16 bases lay between the germline ends. The CDR3 contains 15 residues. CDR3 DNA sequence: TGTGCCACCCACCGGGGAGATAGCTCCTACAATGAGCAGTTCTTC. This translates into CATHRGDSSYNEQFF.

The V gene is TRBV6-2 or TRBV6-3, the J gene TRBJ2-2; 7 bases fit TRBD2. The CDR3 extends over 17 amino acids. Germline loops: CDR1 MNHEY, CDR2 SVGEGT. The ends lost 5 bases at V and 2 bases at J; junction bases unmatched: 11. The CDR3 nucleotides read TGTGCCAGCAGTCCCCGGGGGGACGGGGGTAACACCGGGGAGCTGTTTTTT. It specifies CASSPRGDGGNTGELFF.

This clonotype was observed a handful of times. A much larger clone lies one base from this, so it may be a read error. The rearrangement joins TRBV4-1 to TRBJ2-7; weak D call: TRBD2 (5 bases). Trimming removed 3 bases from V and 6 bases from J, with 12 bases in between. CDR1 and CDR2 from the germline V gene are MGHRA and YSYEKL. This CDR3 region has 13 residues. Here the CDR3 DNA reads TGCGCCAGCAGCCACAGCGGTGAAGGCGAGCAGTACTTC. Translated: CASSHSGEGEQYF.

This clonotype was picked up a small number of times. The chain carries TRBV15 and TRBJ1-4, with D unclear. The CDR3 has 16 amino acids. Trimming removed 0 bases from V and 0 bases from J, with 8 bases in between. The germline V gene encodes CDR1 LNHNV and CDR2 YYDKDF (reference sequence). The CDR3: CATSRDSSATNEKLFF. CDR3 nucleotides: TGTGCCACCAGCAGAGATTCGTCAGCAACTAATGAAAAACTGTTTTTT.

This clonotype came up many times. The chain carries TRBV9 and TRBJ1-1; TRBD1 matches 9 bases. Germline V gene lookup returns CDR1 SGDLS and CDR2 YYNGEE. V was clipped by 4 bases and J by 4 bases; unmatched bases: 8. The CDR3 runs 15 residues. The CDR3 loop is CASSRDRAGGTEAFF. The CDR3 DNA sequence: TGTGCCAGCAGCAGGGACAGGGCAGGCGGCACTGAAGCTTTCTTT.

This rearrangement joins TRBV27 to TRBJ2-3; 12 bases map to TRBD2. The CDR3 extends over 17 amino acids. Unmatched junction bases numbered 9, after V lost 7 bases and J lost 1 base. CDR1 and CDR2 from the germline V gene are MNHEY and SMNVEV (reference sequence). The CDR3 protein is CASTGLAGGQGTDTQYF. The CDR3 nucleotides read TGTGCCAGCACGGGGCTAGCGGGGGGGCAGGGCACAGATACGCAGTATTTT.

The V call is TRBV4-1, the J call TRBJ2-6; D remains unclear. CDR1 and CDR2 from the germline V gene are MGHRA and YSYEKL. This CDR3 comprises 15 residues. The V and J ends lost 0 bases and 5 bases respectively, with 8 bases between them. This CDR3 is CASSQEGNWANVLTF. CDR3 nucleotides: TGCGCCAGCAGCCAAGAGGGGAACTGGGCCAACGTCCTGACTTTC.

This clonotype was picked up many times. This chain connects TRBV7-9 to TRBJ1-1; D is uncertain. V lost 3 bases to trimming and J lost 2 bases, with 7 bases between them. The CDR3 consists of 13 residues. Germline lookup yields CDR1 SEHNR and CDR2 FQNEAQ (reference sequence). DNA for the CDR3: TGTGCCAGCAGCTTTATGGAAAACACTGAAGCTTTCTTT. Its protein product is CASSFMENTEAFF.

This clonotype was counted at least ten times. This chain joins TRBV4-1 and TRBJ2-5; D is perhaps TRBD1 or TRBD2 (5 bases each). Germline V gene sequence: CDR1 MGHRA, CDR2 YSYEKL. The CDR3 is 16 amino acids. V was clipped by 1 base and J by 5 bases, with 17 bases between them. The DNA of the CDR3 is TGCGCCAGCAGCCAAGCGGCTGTTGGCTGGGGGGAGACCCAGTACTTC. It yields the protein CASSQAAVGWGETQYF.

This clonotype was counted at least ten times. This chain uses TRBV28 with TRBJ1-1, with TRBD1 identical over 7 bases. CDR3 length: 15 amino acids. Germline lookup yields CDR1 MDHEN and CDR2 SYDVKM. With V trimmed by 5 bases and J by 0 bases, 6 bases remained unmatched. CDR3 sequence reads: CASSKWTGMNTEAFF. CDR3 in DNA: TGTGCCAGCAGTAAATGGACAGGCATGAACACTGAAGCTTTCTTT.

The chain is built from TRBV5-1 and TRBJ1-3; 7 bases align to TRBD1. The CDR3 spans 15 residues. Trimming took 4 bases from V and 2 from J; bases not matched to a gene: 6. CDR1 is SGHRS, CDR2 YFSETQ, per germline. The CDR3 region is CASSARQGTGNTIYF. CDR3 bases: TGCGCCAGCAGCGCCCGACAGGGTACTGGAAACACCATATATTTT. The full variable domain, its missing parts supplied by reference TRBV5-1 and TRBJ1-3, is KAGVTQTPRYLIKTRGQQVTLSCSPISGHRSVSWYQQTPGQGLQFLFEYFSETQRNKGNFPGRFSGRQFSNSRSEMNVSTLELGDSALYLCASSARQGTGNTIYFGEGSWLTVV.

This clonotype has ten or more counts. The genes are TRBV5-1 and TRBJ1-1; 7 nucleotides agree with TRBD1. CDR1 is SGHRS, CDR2 YFSETQ, per germline. This CDR3 is 13 amino acids long. Unmatched junction bases numbered 4, after V lost 7 bases and J lost 1 base. The chain's CDR3 is CASGGTANTEAFF. CDR3 sequence (DNA): TGCGCCAGCGGCGGGACAGCGAACACTGAAGCTTTCTTT.

There are many counts of this clonotype. V is TRBV27 and J is TRBJ2-1, with D perhaps matching TRBD1 (6 bases). The CDR3 consists of 12 residues. V gave up 5 bases and J gave up 10 bases, with 12 bases separating them. Germline CDR1 is MNHEY and CDR2 is SMNVEV (reference sequence). The CDR3 spells CASSAAGTEQFF. The CDR3 region has the DNA TGTGCCAGCAGTGCCGCCGGGACAGAGCAGTTCTTC.

This clonotype has a handful of counts. CDR3 in DNA: TGTTCGTCTCATGAAAACTACAATGAGCAGTTCTTC. Translation gives CSSHENYNEQFF. The chain employs TRBV6-1 and TRBJ2-1; no definite D call. Germline-derived CDR1 and CDR2 are MNHNS and SASEGT. CDR3 length equals 12 residues.